This TCR beta chain is drawn from a study of blood T cell repertoires in COVID-19. Study details: Sources were T cells, B-cell-depleted T cells, or PBMCs; the material itself was cDNA or gDNA.

Germline-derived CDR1 and CDR2 are LNHDA and SQIVND (reference sequence). This CDR3 is built from 18 residues. The V and J ends lost 1 base and 0 bases respectively, with 13 bases between them. Sequencing used immunoSEQ multiplex PCR; TCRdb keeps in-frame clones, though not all of them. Seen here are roughly 100,000 clones, 79% observed once, and the top ten hold approximately 18%. The clonotype was recovered from a woman at least 80 years old with active or convalescent COVID-19. Material for sequencing was peripheral blood. This rearrangement joins TRBV19 to TRBJ2-6; D is possibly TRBD2 (5 bases). The CDR3 loop reads CASSIAERAGSGANVLTF. The CDR3 nucleotides are TGTGCCAGTAGTATAGCGGAGAGGGCTGGCTCTGGGGCCAACGTCCTGACTTTC.